The next 15 T cell receptor beta chains were all read from a single sample in a study of blood T cell repertoires in COVID-19. Produced via immunoSEQ multiplex PCR; TCRdb's table is partial and in-frame only. Of about 200,000 clones in the sample, about 88% are singletons; the top ten hold 6%. The sequenced sample was peripheral blood. These receptors were obtained from a man between 40 and 49 years old with active or convalescent COVID-19.

The gene calls are TRBV28 and TRBJ2-7, with 9 positions matching TRBD1. The CDR3 totals 13 residues. Losses at the gene ends were 5 bases for V and 4 bases for J; bases not matched to a gene: 3. In germline, CDR1 is MDHEN, CDR2 SYDVKM. CDR3 region: CASSADRGYEQYF. CDR3 nucleotide sequence: TGTGCCAGCAGTGCGGACAGGGGATACGAGCAGTACTTC.

The chain has TRBV7-2 and TRBJ2-7, with D perhaps matching TRBD2 (6 bases). There are 15 residues in the CDR3. Germline V gives CDR1 SGHTA, CDR2 FQGNSA. V lost 2 bases and J lost 2, with 13 bases in between. The CDR3 nucleotides are TGTGCCAGCAGCTTAAATAGCGGAGATGCCTACGAGCAGTACTTC. This encodes CASSLNSGDAYEQYF.

V is TRBV2 and J is TRBJ2-2; a possible D gene is TRBD1 (5 bases). CDR1 and CDR2 (germline): SNHLY, FYNNEI. CDR3 length: 14 amino acids. Trimming removed 7 bases at V and 5 bases at J, with 14 bases between. CDR3 protein: CASNLGPLTGELFF. As DNA, the CDR3 is TGTGCCAGCAACTTGGGGCCGCTAACCGGGGAGCTGTTTTTT.

This chain connects TRBV6-5 to TRBJ2-7; 9 positions match TRBD1. The CDR3 loop spans 14 amino acids. The V and J ends lost 8 bases and 5 bases, in that order; junction bases with no gene match: 10. CDR1 is MNHEY and CDR2 is SVGAGI in the germline V gene. CDR3: CASGLDRGIDEQYF. CDR3 coding DNA: TGTGCCAGCGGCCTGGACAGGGGAATCGACGAGCAGTACTTC.

V gene TRBV12-5 combines with J gene TRBJ2-2; a possible D gene is TRBD1 (6 bases). Germline CDR1 reads LGHNT; CDR2 reads FRNRAP. The CDR3 runs 15 residues. The germline V and J ends were trimmed by 0 bases and 1 base, with 6 bases remaining between them. DNA of the CDR3: TGTGCTAGTGGTTTGGTACAGGGGAACACCGGGGAGCTGTTTTTT. Protein product: CASGLVQGNTGELFF.

The chain employs TRBV7-2 and TRBJ2-1, with TRBD2 matching over 8 bases. J was trimmed by 5 bases and V by 5 bases; bases with no gene match: 5. Germline CDR1 SGHTA, CDR2 FQGNSA. CDR3 size: 14 residues. The CDR3 DNA reads TGTGCCAGCAGCCCTTACGGGAGGGACAATGAGCAGTTCTTC. Its protein product is CASSPYGRDNEQFF.

This chain connects TRBV9 to TRBJ2-2; the D gene is possibly TRBD2 (5 bases). Germline V CDR1 and CDR2: SGDLS, YYNGEE. V was cut by 4 bases and J by 0 bases, with 13 bases left in between. The CDR3 loop spans 16 amino acids. The CDR3 protein is CASSTLAVPNTGELFF. The CDR3 nucleotides read TGTGCCAGCAGCACTCTAGCTGTTCCGAACACCGGGGAGCTGTTTTTT. Variable domain in full (rest from reference TRBV9 and TRBJ2-2): DSGVTQTPKHLITATGQRVTLRCSPRSGDLSVYWYQQSLDQGLQFLIQYYNGEERAKGNILERFSAQQFPDLHSELNLSSLELGDSALYFCASSTLAVPNTGELFFGEGSRLTVL.

The V and J genes are TRBV14 and TRBJ2-7, with 7 bases aligning to TRBD1. Losses at the gene ends were 5 bases for V and 9 bases for J; bases not matched to a gene: 7. This CDR3 spans 12 amino acids. CDR1 and CDR2 from the germline V gene are SGHDN and FVKESK. The CDR3 bases are TGTGCCAGCAGCTCTACTCGGGACAGGCAGTACTTC. This translates into CASSSTRDRQYF.

The rearrangement joins TRBV11-2 to TRBJ2-7, with D tentatively TRBD1 (6 bases). The V end was cut by 1 base, the J end by 3 bases, with 10 bases between. The length of the CDR3 is 14 residues. Germline V gene data show CDR1 as SGHAT and CDR2 as FQNNGV. CDR3 residues: CASSLVQGYYEQYF. The CDR3 nucleotides are TGTGCCAGCAGCTTAGTCCAGGGGTACTACGAGCAGTACTTC.

V is TRBV7-9 and J is TRBJ1-3; 11 nucleotides agree with TRBD1. V gave up 5 bases and J gave up 7 bases; unmatched junction bases: 10. CDR3 length: 16 amino acids. Germline V gene data show CDR1 as SEHNR and CDR2 as FQNEAQ (reference sequence). The CDR3 nucleotides are TGTGCCAGCAGCGACCTAACGGACAGGGGGCTGAACACCATATATTTT. The encoded protein is CASSDLTDRGLNTIYF.

This chain uses TRBV2 with TRBJ1-5, with 8 positions matching TRBD1. The CDR3 totals 15 residues. The germline gives CDR1 SNHLY, CDR2 FYNNEI. With 2 bases clipped from V and 7 bases from J, the junction kept 7 bases outside the gene matches. CDR3 coding DNA: TGTGCCAGCAGTGAACAGCCAGGGGGCCGACAGCCCCAGCATTTT. It codes for CASSEQPGGRQPQHF.

V gene TRBV5-5 combines with J gene TRBJ2-5; 11 nucleotides agree with TRBD1. Germline V CDR1 and CDR2: SGHKS, YYEKEE (reference sequence). With 4 bases clipped from V and 4 bases from J, the junction kept 6 bases outside the gene matches. The CDR3 has 15 amino acids. The CDR3 is CASSIPGTGGETQYF. The CDR3 coding sequence is TGTGCCAGCAGCATACCCGGGACAGGGGGAGAGACCCAGTACTTC.

For the CDR3, the DNA is TGTGCCAGCTCACCACTTAGGACAGCCGACTCTGGGGCCAACGTCCTGACTTTC. Amino acid sequence: CASSPLRTADSGANVLTF. The chain joins TRBV18 to TRBJ2-6; tentatively, D is TRBD1 (6 bases). Per the germline V gene, CDR1 is KGHSH and CDR2 is LQKENI. Between the trimmed V and J ends, which lost 1 base and 0 bases, there was a span of 13 bases. This CDR3 spans 18 amino acids.

The chain is built from TRBV29-1 and TRBJ1-2; unclear D gene. Germline CDR1 SQVTM, CDR2 ANQGSEA. This CDR3 has 12 amino acids. V lost 3 bases, J lost 1 base, and 6 bases lay in between. CDR3 DNA sequence: TGCAGCGTTGATTCCTTTAACTATGGCTACACCTTC. Translation: CSVDSFNYGYTF.

This chain links TRBV7-2 with TRBJ1-1; unclear D gene. The CDR3 length is 14 residues. Germline V gene data show CDR1 as SGHTA and CDR2 as FQGNSA. V shed 2 bases and J shed 1 base, with 8 bases lying between them. CDR3 DNA: TGTGCCAGCAGCTTAAGTTCGGGGAACACTGAAGCTTTCTTT. It encodes CASSLSSGNTEAFF.